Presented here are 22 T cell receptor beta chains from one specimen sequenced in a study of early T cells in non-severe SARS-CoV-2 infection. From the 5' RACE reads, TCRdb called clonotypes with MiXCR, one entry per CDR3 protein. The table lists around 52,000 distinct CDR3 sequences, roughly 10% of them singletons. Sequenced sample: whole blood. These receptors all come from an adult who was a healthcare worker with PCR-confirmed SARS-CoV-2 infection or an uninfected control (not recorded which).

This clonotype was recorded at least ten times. CDR3: CASSRTGSTGELFF. CDR3 in DNA: TGTGCCAGCAGTCGTACAGGGAGCACCGGGGAGCTGTTTTTT. The V gene is TRBV28, the J gene TRBJ2-2; possibly TRBD1 for D (6 bases). Trimming shortened V by 5 bases and J by 4 bases, and 11 bases separated the two germline ends. Germline V gene data show CDR1 as MDHEN and CDR2 as SYDVKM. CDR3 size: 14 residues.

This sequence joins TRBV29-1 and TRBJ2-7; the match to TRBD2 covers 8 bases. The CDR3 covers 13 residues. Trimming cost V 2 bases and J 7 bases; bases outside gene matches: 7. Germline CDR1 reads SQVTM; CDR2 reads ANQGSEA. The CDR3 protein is CSVEPPGGEEQYF. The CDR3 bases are TGCAGCGTTGAACCCCCCGGGGGGGAGGAGCAGTACTTC.

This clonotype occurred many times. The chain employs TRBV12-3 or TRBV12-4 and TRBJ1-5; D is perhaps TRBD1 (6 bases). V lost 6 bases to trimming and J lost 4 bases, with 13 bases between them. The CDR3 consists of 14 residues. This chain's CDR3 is CASSPGELNQPQHF. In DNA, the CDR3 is TGTGCCAGCAGCCCAGGGGAGCTGAATCAGCCCCAGCATTTT.

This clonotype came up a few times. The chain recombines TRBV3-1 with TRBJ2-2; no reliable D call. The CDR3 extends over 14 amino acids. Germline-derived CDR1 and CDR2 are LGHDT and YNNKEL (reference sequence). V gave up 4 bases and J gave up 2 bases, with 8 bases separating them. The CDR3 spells CASSPPVNTGELFF. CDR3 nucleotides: TGTGCCAGCAGCCCTCCAGTAAACACCGGGGAGCTGTTTTTT.

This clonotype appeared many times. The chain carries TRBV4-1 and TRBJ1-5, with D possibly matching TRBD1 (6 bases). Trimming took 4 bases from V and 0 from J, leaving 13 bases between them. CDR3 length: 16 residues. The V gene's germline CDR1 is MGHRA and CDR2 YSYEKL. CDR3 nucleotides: TGCGCCAGCAGCCCGTACCAGGGGAATAGCAATCAGCCCCAGCATTTT. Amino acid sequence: CASSPYQGNSNQPQHF.

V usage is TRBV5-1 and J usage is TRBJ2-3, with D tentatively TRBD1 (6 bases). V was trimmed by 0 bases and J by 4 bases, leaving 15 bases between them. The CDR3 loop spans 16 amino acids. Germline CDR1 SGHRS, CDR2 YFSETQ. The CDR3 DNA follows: TGCGCCAGCAGCTTGGCGACAGGAGGTATCGCAGATACGCAGTATTTT. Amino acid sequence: CASSLATGGIADTQYF.

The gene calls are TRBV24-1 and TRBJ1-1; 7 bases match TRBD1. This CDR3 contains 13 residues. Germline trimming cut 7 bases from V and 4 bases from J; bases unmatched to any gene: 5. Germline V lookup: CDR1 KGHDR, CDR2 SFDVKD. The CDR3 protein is CATRDRTFTEAFF. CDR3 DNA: TGTGCCACCAGGGACAGGACATTCACTGAAGCTTTCTTT.

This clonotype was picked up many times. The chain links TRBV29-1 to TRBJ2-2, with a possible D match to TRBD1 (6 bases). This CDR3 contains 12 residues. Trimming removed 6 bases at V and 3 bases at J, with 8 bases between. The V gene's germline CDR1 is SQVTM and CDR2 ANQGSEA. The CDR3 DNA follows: TGCAGCGTGTGGACAGACACCGGGGAGCTGTTTTTT. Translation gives CSVWTDTGELFF.

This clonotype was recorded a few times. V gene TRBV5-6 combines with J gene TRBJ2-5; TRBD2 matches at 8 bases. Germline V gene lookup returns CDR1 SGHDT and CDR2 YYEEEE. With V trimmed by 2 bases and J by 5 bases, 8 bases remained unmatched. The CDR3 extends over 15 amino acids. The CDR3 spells CASSFPSGSTETQYF. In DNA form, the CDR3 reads TGTGCCAGCAGCTTCCCCAGCGGGAGTACGGAGACCCAGTACTTC.

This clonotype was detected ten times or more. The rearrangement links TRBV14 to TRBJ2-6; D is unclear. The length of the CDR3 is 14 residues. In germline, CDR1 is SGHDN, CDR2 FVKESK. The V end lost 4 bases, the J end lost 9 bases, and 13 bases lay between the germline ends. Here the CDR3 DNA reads TGTGCCAGCAGCCCCCCTAACCCCCTCAACGTCCTGACTTTC. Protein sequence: CASSPPNPLNVLTF.

This CDR3 is CASSQDFPAGEQYF. In DNA form, the CDR3 reads TGTGCCAGCAGCCAAGATTTCCCCGCCGGGGAGCAGTACTTC. The chain carries TRBV4-2 and TRBJ2-7; D not resolved. V shed 0 bases and J shed 7 bases, with 13 bases lying between them. The CDR3 is 14 amino acids. Germline CDR1 reads LGHNA; CDR2 reads YNFKEQ.

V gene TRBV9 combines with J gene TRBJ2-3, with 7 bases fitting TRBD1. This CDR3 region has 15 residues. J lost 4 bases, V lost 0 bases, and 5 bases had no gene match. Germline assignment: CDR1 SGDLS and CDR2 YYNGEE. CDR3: CASSVAGGKADTQYF. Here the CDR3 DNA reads TGTGCCAGCAGCGTAGCAGGGGGTAAAGCAGATACGCAGTATTTT.

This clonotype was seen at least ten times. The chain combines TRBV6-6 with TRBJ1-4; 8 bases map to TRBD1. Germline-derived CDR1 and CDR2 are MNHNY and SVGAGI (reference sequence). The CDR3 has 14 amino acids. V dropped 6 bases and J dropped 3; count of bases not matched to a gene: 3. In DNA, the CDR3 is TGTGCCAGCAGCCGACAGGGGTCTAATGAAAAACTGTTTTTT. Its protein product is CASSRQGSNEKLFF.

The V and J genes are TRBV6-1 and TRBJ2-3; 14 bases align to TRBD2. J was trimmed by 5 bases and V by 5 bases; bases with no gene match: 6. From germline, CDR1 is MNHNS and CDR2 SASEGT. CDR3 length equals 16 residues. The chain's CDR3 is CASSRLAGGPRDTQYF. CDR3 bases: TGTGCCAGCAGTAGACTAGCGGGAGGGCCGAGAGATACGCAGTATTTT.

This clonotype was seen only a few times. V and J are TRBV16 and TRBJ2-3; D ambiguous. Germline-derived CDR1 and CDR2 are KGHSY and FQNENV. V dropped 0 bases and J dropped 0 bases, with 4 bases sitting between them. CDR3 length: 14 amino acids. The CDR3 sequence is CASSQSSSTDTQYF. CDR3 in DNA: TGTGCCAGCAGCCAATCAAGTAGCACAGATACGCAGTATTTT.

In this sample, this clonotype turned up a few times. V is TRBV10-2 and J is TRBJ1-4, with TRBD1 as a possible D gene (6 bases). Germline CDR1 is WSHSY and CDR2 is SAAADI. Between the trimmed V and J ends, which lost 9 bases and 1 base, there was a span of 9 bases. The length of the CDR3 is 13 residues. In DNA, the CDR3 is TGCGCCAGTCAGGACAGAACTAATGAAAAACTGTTTTTT. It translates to CASQDRTNEKLFF.

The CDR3, as DNA: TGTGCCACCAGGGACAGGGGGAACACTGAAGCTTTCTTT. Amino acids: CATRDRGNTEAFF. This chain links TRBV10-3 with TRBJ1-1; TRBD1 aligns across 10 bases. This CDR3 is 13 amino acids long. Losses at the gene ends were 10 bases for V and 1 base for J; bases not matched to a gene: 3. Germline V gene data show CDR1 as ENHRY and CDR2 as SYGVKD.

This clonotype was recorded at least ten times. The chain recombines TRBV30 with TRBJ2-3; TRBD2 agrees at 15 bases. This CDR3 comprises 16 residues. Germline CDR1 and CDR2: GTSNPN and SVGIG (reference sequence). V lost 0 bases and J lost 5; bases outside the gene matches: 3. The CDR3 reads CAWSVGLAGGGDTQYF. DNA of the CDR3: TGTGCCTGGAGTGTGGGACTAGCGGGAGGTGGAGATACGCAGTATTTT.

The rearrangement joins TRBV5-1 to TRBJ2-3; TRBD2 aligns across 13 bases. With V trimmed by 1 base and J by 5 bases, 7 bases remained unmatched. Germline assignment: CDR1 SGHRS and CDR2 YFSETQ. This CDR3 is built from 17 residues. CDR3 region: CASSLQLAGGKGDTQYF. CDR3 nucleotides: TGCGCCAGCAGCTTGCAACTAGCGGGAGGGAAGGGAGATACGCAGTATTTT.

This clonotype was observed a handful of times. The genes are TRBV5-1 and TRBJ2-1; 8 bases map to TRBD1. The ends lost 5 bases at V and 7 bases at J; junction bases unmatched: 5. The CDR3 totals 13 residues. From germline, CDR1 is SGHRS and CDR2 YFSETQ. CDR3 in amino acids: CASSSGDRNEQFF. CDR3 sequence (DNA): TGCGCCAGCAGTTCTGGGGACAGGAATGAGCAGTTCTTC.

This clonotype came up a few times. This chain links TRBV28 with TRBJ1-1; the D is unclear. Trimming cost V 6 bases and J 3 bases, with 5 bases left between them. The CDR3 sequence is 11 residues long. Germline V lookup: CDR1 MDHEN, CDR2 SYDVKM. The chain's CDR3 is CASRRYTEAFF. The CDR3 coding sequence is TGTGCCAGCAGAAGATACACTGAAGCTTTCTTT.

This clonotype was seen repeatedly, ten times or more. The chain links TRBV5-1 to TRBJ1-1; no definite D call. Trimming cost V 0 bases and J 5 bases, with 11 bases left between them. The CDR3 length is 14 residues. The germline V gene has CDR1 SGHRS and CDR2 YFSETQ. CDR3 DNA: TGCGCCAGCAGCTTGGTGGTCAGAGCAACTGAAGCTTTCTTT. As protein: CASSLVVRATEAFF.